The 20 T cell receptor beta chains below come from one sample, sequenced in a study of blood T cells in healthy people across ages (dated by TCRdb to about 2015). Libraries were made using 5' RACE. The instrument given in TCRdb is Illumina HiSeq 2500. A second about 7 to 11 cycle PCR used a sample-barcoded 5' primer and a J-beta primer mix. The public sequencing data were trimmed at Q25 with fastp and processed into clonotypes with MiXCR by TCRdb, which kept only in-frame beta chains. Every CDR3 protein is listed once, alongside the most common genes and DNA of its rows. This sample gives 800,000 to 900,000 distinct CDR3 sequences in total; approximately 67% of them show up just once. About a quarter of the sample lies in the top ten. Sequenced sample: blood. These TCRs come from a man under 40 in good health.

This clonotype was counted only a few times. This chain connects TRBV7-2 to TRBJ1-6; TRBD1 is a possible D gene (6 bases). Germline V CDR1 and CDR2: SGHTA, FQGNSA. The CDR3 contains 17 residues. Trimming removed 5 bases from V and 10 bases from J, with 24 bases in between. The CDR3 spells CASSPRGPGAVYSPLHF. The CDR3, as DNA: TGTGCCAGCAGCCCGAGGGGACCGGGGGCAGTTTACTCACCCCTCCACTTT.

Worth noting for this clonotype: The junction and the germline gene differ at one end; a read error may be behind it. The V and J genes are TRBV7-2 and TRBJ2-3; 11 positions match TRBD2. This CDR3 contains 15 residues. The germline V gene encodes CDR1 SGHTA and CDR2 FQGNSA. CDR3 in DNA: TGCGCCAGCAGCTTAGAGACTAGCGGGGCTAAGACGCAGTATTTT. It translates to CASSLETSGAKTQYF.

This CDR3 is CASSPGGGSGYTF. CDR3 DNA: TGTGCCAGCAGCCCGGGGGGGGGCAGTGGCTACACCTTC. This sequence joins TRBV7-9 and TRBJ1-2; D is perhaps TRBD1 (6 bases). CDR3 size: 13 residues. Per the germline V gene, CDR1 is SEHNR and CDR2 is FQNEAQ (reference sequence). V was clipped by 5 bases and J by 7 bases, with 14 bases between them.

The chain recombines TRBV29-1 with TRBJ2-5, with 9 bases that match TRBD1. Germline assignment: CDR1 SQVTM and CDR2 ANQGSEA. The CDR3 contains 14 residues. With 3 bases clipped from V and 5 bases from J, the junction kept 7 bases outside the gene matches. Written as DNA, the CDR3 is TGCAGCGTTGAGGGACAGGGTTTCGGGGAGACCCAGTACTTC. Protein: CSVEGQGFGETQYF.

V and J are TRBV5-1 and TRBJ1-6; D gene ambiguous. Looked up from germline, CDR1 is SGHRS and CDR2 is YFSETQ. The CDR3 contains 16 residues. The V gene lost 0 bases and the J gene lost 9 bases, with 16 bases spanning the gap. CDR3 DNA: TGCGCCAGCAGCTTGGCTCTTGCGGGGTTCGGTTCACCCCTCCACTTT. Its protein is CASSLALAGFGSPLHF.

J is TRBJ1-2 and V is TRBV7-9; no definite D call. Trimming left V 5 bases short and J 0 bases short, with 13 bases between. CDR3 length: 15 residues. Germline V gives CDR1 SEHNR, CDR2 FQNEAQ (reference sequence). The CDR3 is CASSRTGEANYGYTF. In nucleotides, the CDR3 is TGTGCCAGCAGCCGGACGGGTGAAGCTAACTATGGCTACACCTTC. Based on the CDR3 plus reference TRBV7-9 and TRBJ1-2, the full variable domain is DTGVSQNPRHKITKRGQNVTFRCDPISEHNRLYWYRQTLGQGPEFLTYFQNEAQLEKSRLLSDRFSAERPKGSFSTLEIQRTEQGDSAMYLCASSRTGEANYGYTFGSGTRLTVV.

V is TRBV6-6 and J is TRBJ2-7; 9 nucleotides agree with TRBD1. The CDR3 consists of 14 residues. CDR1 MNHNY and CDR2 SVGAGI come from the germline V gene (reference sequence). Germline trimming cut 5 bases from V and 5 bases from J; bases unmatched to any gene: 7. CDR3 nucleotides: TGTGCCAGCAGTAGTCCCACAGGGGGCAACGAGCAGTACTTC. Translating gives CASSSPTGGNEQYF.

J is TRBJ1-5 and V is TRBV9, with no clear D. V was shortened by 4 bases and J by 4 bases, with 18 bases between the two germline ends. This CDR3 is 16 amino acids long. The germline V gene encodes CDR1 SGDLS and CDR2 YYNGEE. The CDR3 DNA is TGTGCCAGCAGCCGAGGTTTGGGTAGTTCTAATCAGCCCCAGCATTTT. Its protein is CASSRGLGSSNQPQHF.

In this sample, this clonotype turned up a few times. The chain links TRBV7-9 to TRBJ2-1; the D gene is possibly TRBD2 (6 bases). CDR3 length equals 12 residues. V was cut by 5 bases and J by 8 bases, with 10 bases left in between. CDR1 and CDR2 from the germline V gene are SEHNR and FQNEAQ (reference sequence). The CDR3 loop reads CASSQTSYEQFF. The CDR3 region has the DNA TGTGCCAGCAGCCAGACTAGTTATGAGCAGTTCTTC.

The chain carries TRBV7-2 and TRBJ2-3, with D unresolved. This CDR3 region has 15 residues. With 8 bases removed from V and 0 bases from J, the gap between germline ends came to 15 bases. Germline CDR1 reads SGHTA; CDR2 reads FQGNSA. DNA for the CDR3: TGTGCCAGCGAGCTCAACCAACGGAGCACAGATACGCAGTATTTT. It encodes CASELNQRSTDTQYF.

In this sample, this clonotype turned up once. An end of the junction does not agree with germline; a read error may underlie this. This chain uses TRBV6-5 with TRBJ2-3, with TRBD1 identical over 8 bases. This CDR3 has 15 amino acids. Germline lookup yields CDR1 MNHEY and CDR2 SVGAGI. CDR3 sequence (DNA): TGTACCAGCAGTTACAGGGGGGATTTTCGAGATACGCAGTATTTT. Translating gives CTSSYRGDFRDTQYF.

This clonotype has a count of ten or more. CDR3 sequence: CASSQDATSGSYEQYF. DNA for the CDR3: TGTGCCAGCAGCCAAGATGCGACTAGCGGCTCCTACGAGCAGTACTTC. V gene TRBV4-2 combines with J gene TRBJ2-7; 9 bases map to TRBD2. V trimming: 0 bases; J trimming: 0 bases; junction bases outside the gene matches: 3. This CDR3 has 16 residues. The germline CDR1 and CDR2 sequences are LGHNA and YNFKEQ.

V and J are TRBV4-1 and TRBJ2-3, with D perhaps matching TRBD1 or TRBD2 (6 bases each). CDR3 length equals 17 residues. The V gene's germline CDR1 is MGHRA and CDR2 YSYEKL. Trimming took 0 bases from V and 2 from J, leaving 15 bases between them. CDR3: CASSQEGGGQLTDTQYF. The CDR3 DNA sequence: TGCGCCAGCAGCCAAGAAGGGGGAGGACAGCTCACAGATACGCAGTATTTT.

The chain has TRBV2 and TRBJ2-1; TRBD1 agrees at 7 bases. CDR3 length equals 12 residues. With 6 bases clipped from V and 7 bases from J, the junction kept 3 bases outside the gene matches. Germline V gives CDR1 SNHLY, CDR2 FYNNEI. In nucleotides, the CDR3 is TGTGCCAGCAGGGGGGACAGAAATGAGCAGTTCTTC. Its protein product is CASRGDRNEQFF.

This clonotype was seen a single time. This chain links TRBV15 with TRBJ2-5, with a tentative D call TRBD2 (5 bases). The DNA end is more similar to TRBJ2-7, so the J call may be wrong. Germline V CDR1 and CDR2: LNHNV, YYDKDF (reference sequence). CDR3 length equals 15 residues. Written as DNA, the CDR3 is TGTGCCACCAGCAGAACATCAGCGAGACTAAACGAGCAGTACTTC. It encodes CATSRTSARLNEQYF.

V usage is TRBV6-2 or TRBV6-3 and J usage is TRBJ2-2; D is uncertain. CDR1 is MNHEY, CDR2 SVGEGT, per germline. V lost 5 bases and J lost 0, with 10 bases in between. CDR3 length: 15 amino acids. The DNA for the CDR3 is TGTGCCAGCAGTCCCTGGATCGCGAACACCGGGGAGCTGTTTTTT. Amino acid sequence: CASSPWIANTGELFF.

The V gene is TRBV6-1, the J gene TRBJ2-1; tentatively, D is TRBD2 (7 bases). Germline assignment: CDR1 MNHNS and CDR2 SASEGT. This CDR3 region has 16 residues. Trimming shortened V by 0 bases and J by 3 bases, and 12 bases separated the two germline ends. The CDR3: CASSEAGEGDYNEQFF. The CDR3 DNA reads as TGTGCCAGCAGTGAAGCAGGGGAGGGGGACTACAATGAGCAGTTCTTC.

The chain is built from TRBV29-1 and TRBJ1-5; D is possibly TRBD1 (6 bases). Between the trimmed V and J ends, which lost 5 bases and 4 bases, there was a span of 12 bases. This CDR3 is built from 13 residues. The germline V gene has CDR1 SQVTM and CDR2 ANQGSEA. The CDR3 coding sequence is TGCAGCGTTTCCGGTGGGACAAATCAGCCCCAGCATTTT. This codes for CSVSGGTNQPQHF.

As concerns this clonotype: One junction end disagrees with the germline gene, perhaps due to a read error. This rearrangement joins TRBV7-2 to TRBJ2-5; 10 positions agree with TRBD2. The better agreement between TRBJ2-7 and the DNA end casts doubt on the J call. The germline gives CDR1 SGHTA, CDR2 FQGNSA. This CDR3 contains 15 residues. The CDR3 bases are TGTGCCAGCAGCCTAGCTAGCGGGGGCCACCTCGAGCAGTACTTC. It yields the protein CASSLASGGHLEQYF.

This chain joins TRBV29-1 and TRBJ2-1, with a tentative D call TRBD1 (6 bases). Between the trimmed V and J ends, which lost 7 bases and 0 bases, there was a span of 10 bases. The CDR3 covers 13 residues. The V gene's germline CDR1 is SQVTM and CDR2 ANQGSEA. The CDR3 region is CSGGGDSYNEQFF. The CDR3 DNA is TGCAGCGGAGGGGGAGACTCCTACAATGAGCAGTTCTTC.